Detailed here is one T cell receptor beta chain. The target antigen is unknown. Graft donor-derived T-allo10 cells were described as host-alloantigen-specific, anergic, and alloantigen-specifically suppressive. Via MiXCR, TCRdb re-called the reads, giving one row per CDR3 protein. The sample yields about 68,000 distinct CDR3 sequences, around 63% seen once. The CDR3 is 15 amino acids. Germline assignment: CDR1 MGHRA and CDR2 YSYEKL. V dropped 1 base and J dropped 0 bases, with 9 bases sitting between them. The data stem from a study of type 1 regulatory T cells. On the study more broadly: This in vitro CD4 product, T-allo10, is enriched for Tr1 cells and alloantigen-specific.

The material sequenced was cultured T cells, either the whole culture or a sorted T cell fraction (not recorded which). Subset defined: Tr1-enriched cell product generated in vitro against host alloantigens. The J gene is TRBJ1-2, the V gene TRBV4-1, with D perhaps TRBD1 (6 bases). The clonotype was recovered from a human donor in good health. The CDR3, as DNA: TGCGCCAGCAGCCAAGGTACAGGGACTAACTATGGCTACACCTTC. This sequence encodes CASSQGTGTNYGYTF.